The T cell receptor (beta chain) described here comes from a study of T cells in Graves' hyperthyroidism and ophthalmopathy. Study-wide points: Most thyroid-expanded clonotypes above 0.001 were also found in blood. Using 13 V-J features, a model discriminated ophthalmopathy from stable hyperthyroidism.

CDR1 and CDR2 (germline): LGHNA, YSLEER. The CDR3 runs 15 residues. Absence of ophthalmopathy progression within 18 months defined stable Graves' hyperthyroidism. Exclusion of a patient resulted from uncontrolled infection, other autoimmune disease, pregnancy or lactation. In regard to this clonotype: Its antigen is still unknown. The junction departs from the called germline gene at one end, perhaps through a read error.

The TCR beta CDR3 regions underwent amplification using RNA transcripts as the source. First-round RT-PCR of the TCR CDR3 relied on the HTBI primer set. TCRdb analysed the multiplex PCR reads with MiXCR anew, one entry per CDR3 protein. This table has 40,000 to 60,000 distinct CDR3 sequences, approximately 50% appearing once. Sequencing was carried out using peripheral blood or thyroid tissue (not recorded which). This receptor was taken from a man aged 18 to 29 with Graves' hyperthyroidism. The rearrangement links TRBV4-3 to TRBJ2-5; 8 nucleotides align to TRBD2. The CDR3 here is CAGSPSIRGRETQYF. CDR3 bases: TGCGCCGGCAGCCCCTCCATCCGCGGGAGGGAGACCCAGTACTTC.